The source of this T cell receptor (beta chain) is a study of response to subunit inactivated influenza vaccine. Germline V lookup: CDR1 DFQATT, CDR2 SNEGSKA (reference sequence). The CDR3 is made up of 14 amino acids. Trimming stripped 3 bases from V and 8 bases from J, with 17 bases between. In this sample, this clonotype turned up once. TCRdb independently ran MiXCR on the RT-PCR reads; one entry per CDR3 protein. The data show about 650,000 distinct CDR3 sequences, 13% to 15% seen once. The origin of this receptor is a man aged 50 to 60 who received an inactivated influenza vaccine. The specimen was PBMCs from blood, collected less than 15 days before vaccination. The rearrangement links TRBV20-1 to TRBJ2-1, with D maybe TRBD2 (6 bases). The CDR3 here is CSARFSGGFDEQFF. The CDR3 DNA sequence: TGCAGTGCTAGGTTCAGTGGGGGGTTCGATGAGCAGTTCTTC.